This TCR beta chain was recovered during a study of blood T cell repertoires in COVID-19. Study in general: COVID-19 samples from acute and convalescent phases originated in the United States, Italy and Spain.

Profiling relied on immunoSEQ multiplex PCR, and the TCRdb table lists in-frame clones only, not all of them. The sample contains fewer than 120,000 clones, around 80% of which appear only once. The CDR3 is made up of 16 amino acids. With V trimmed by 0 bases and J by 0 bases, 5 bases remained unmatched. The germline V gene encodes CDR1 LGHNA and CDR2 YNFKEQ. Sequenced: peripheral blood. The chain couples TRBV4-2 to TRBJ2-7; 7 bases match TRBD2. This TCR was sampled from a woman of 80 years or more with acute or convalescent COVID-19. CDR3 sequence: CASSQDLAVSSYEQYF. The CDR3 DNA sequence: TGTGCCAGCAGCCAAGATCTAGCGGTTAGCTCCTACGAGCAGTACTTC.